This T cell receptor beta chain was retrieved from a study of T cells in Graves' hyperthyroidism and ophthalmopathy (dated by TCRdb to between 2018 and 2020). Background on the whole study: Peripheral blood samples were taken at initial diagnosis, before any treatment was given. A discovery cohort of about a hundred patients, roughly 43 with Graves' ophthalmopathy and fewer than 65 with stable Graves' hyperthyroidism, was used to find distinguishing TCR V-J signatures. Whether ophthalmopathy could be predicted prospectively was tested in an independent validation cohort made up of roughly 20 hyperthyroidism patients plus 17 patients who later progressed to ophthalmopathy. The 100 discovery patients were randomly split 7:3 into training and test sets. In addition, the study compared T-cell repertoires in thyroid tissue and in blood from roughly 6 Graves' hyperthyroidism patients. Following sampling, methimazole starting at 30 mg daily was given to hyperthyroidism patients, and high-dose intravenous methylprednisolone was given to ophthalmopathy patients. The paper describes TCR Vbeta CDR3 sequencing of 130 to 150 peripheral blood samples, made up of 40 to 45 ophthalmopathy patients, over 70 hyperthyroidism patients and 17 progressor patients.

Ophthalmopathy patients had moderately to severely active disease, Clinical Activity Score of at least 3, NOSPECS grade of at least 4, and duration under 3 months. Exclusion was applied to patients with uncontrolled infections, other autoimmune diseases, pregnancy or lactation. Diagnoses relied on clinical symptoms, serum thyroxine and TRAb, thyroid ultrasound and orbital computed tomography. Ficoll-Paque density gradient centrifugation was used to isolate PBMCs from under 11 ml of fresh peripheral blood. Trizol reagent was used to extract total RNA, and RNA quality was then checked on an Agilent 2100 Bioanalyzer. Looking up the germline V gene yields CDR1 MRHNA and CDR2 SNTAGT. The CDR3 spans 17 residues, from the cysteine through the phenylalanine. Only the CDR3 DNA stays, 51 bases, in frame from base 1. Trimming leaves V shorter by 5 bases and J shorter by 3 bases, with the junction holding 15 bases beyond the gene matches.

The TCR beta CDR3 regions were amplified from the RNA transcripts. The first round of RT-PCR for the TCR CDR3 was performed with the HTBI primer set and the Qiagen OneStep RT-PCR kit. Libraries were constructed in a second round of multiplex PCR, after which size selection and purification were performed. The libraries were sequenced on an Illumina HiSeq2000 using paired-end 100 bp reads. The authors processed their data as follows. Raw data were processed with SOAPnuke, discarding reads with adapters, uncalled bases, mean Phred below 15, or no exact constant-primer or identifier match. COPE v1.2.5 was used to merge high-quality paired reads, and clonotypes were defined as unique nucleotide sequences. Clonotypes were aligned to IMGT TRBV, TRBD and TRBJ reference segments using MiTCR v1.1. Only V-J combinations with frequency above 0.0001, covering roughly 99% of repertoires, were analysed. A TCS score was defined as the ratio between F50 (clonal expansion) and ExV (chaos), using BLOSUM62-based TCRdist between CDR3 peptides within each V-J. Welch's t-statistics and random forest reduced around 520 V-J features to 10 to 15, which were used in a naive Bayes classifier (R e1071). The similarity between thyroid and blood repertoires was quantified using the Morisita-Horn index. TCRdb reworked the public reads: Q25 trimming with fastp, MiXCR clone assembly, productive beta chains retained. Entries are consolidated by CDR3 protein sequence, retaining the most common genes and DNA. The V and J calls and clone size come from TCRdb's table, not from the authors' own analysis. The sample data list hundreds of thousands of distinct CDR3 sequences, and approximately 15% of these were observed just once. The ten most abundant clones make up 3.5% to 4.5% of the sample.

The paper's findings and limits, for the study overall: No statistical method was used to set the sample size in advance, and investigators knew the group allocation. In cross-validation, a model built on a 13 V-J signature told ophthalmopathy apart from stable hyperthyroidism with 85% to 90% sensitivity and about 81% specificity, and in testing the same model reached 80%/75%. Most expanded thyroid clonotypes (frequency above 0.001) were also found in blood, which suggests that blood repertoires may mirror thyroid immune responses. In validation, the model predicted progression to ophthalmopathy a median of about 6 months before onset, with about 71% sensitivity and roughly 73% specificity.

Points on this clonotype: Its antigen is still unknown. There are no base qualities to consult, and no much larger clone falls within one base.

The V and J segments used are TRBV6-4 and TRBJ2-7; 8 of the junction bases match TRBD1. The receptor was derived from a woman aged 35 to 49 with Graves' ophthalmopathy. The source material was blood. The CDR3 region reads CASSHRAHRDRNYEQYF. The sequence in DNA is TGTGCCAGCAGTCACAGGGCACACCGGGACAGGAACTACGAGCAGTACTTC.